The 6 T cell receptor beta chains presented below share a single source sample, sequenced in a study of blood T cells in healthy people across ages. Together with a sample-barcoded 5' primer, a J-beta primer mix was included in a second PCR lasting roughly 6 to 12 cycles. Using its own MiXCR run on the 5' RACE reads, TCRdb lists one record per CDR3 protein. The data show 700,000 to 850,000 distinct CDR3 sequences, roughly 50% seen once. Input material: blood. These receptors originate from a man at least 80 years old in good health.

The V and J genes are TRBV20-1 and TRBJ2-3; D might be TRBD1 or TRBD2, each matching 6 bases. Germline lookup yields CDR1 DFQATT and CDR2 SNEGSKA (reference sequence). The CDR3 sequence is 15 residues long. Deletions cut 0 bases from V and 0 bases from J, with 10 bases between. CDR3 protein: CSARDRGRSTDTQYF. CDR3 nucleotide sequence: TGCAGTGCTAGAGATAGGGGGAGGAGCACAGATACGCAGTATTTT.

This clonotype showed up just a few times. The rearrangement links TRBV20-1 to TRBJ2-1; the D is unclear. The V gene's germline CDR1 is DFQATT and CDR2 SNEGSKA (reference sequence). The CDR3 consists of 10 residues. V was shortened by 1 base and J by 7 bases, with 2 bases between the two germline ends. CDR3 bases: TGCAGTGCTAGAGTTAATGAGCAGTTCTTC. Protein: CSARVNEQFF.

The chain uses TRBV6-1 and TRBJ2-5, with 13 bases fitting TRBD2. The J segment lost 8 bases and the V segment lost 11 bases, leaving 8 bases of the junction unmatched. The germline gives CDR1 MNHNS, CDR2 SASEGT. CDR3 length: 13 residues. This chain's CDR3 is CAAEGLAGLTQYF. The CDR3 region has the DNA TGTGCCGCCGAGGGACTAGCGGGACTTACCCAGTACTTC.

The genes are TRBV6-6 and TRBJ2-7; 8 bases are shared with TRBD1. The V gene end was trimmed by 4 bases and the J gene end by 2 bases; junction bases not matched to a gene: 7. The CDR3 loop spans 15 amino acids. Germline V CDR1 and CDR2: MNHNY, SVGAGI (reference sequence). The DNA of the CDR3 is TGTGCCAGCAGTTCGGCCGGGACAGGTGCCTACGAGCAGTACTTC. Its translation is CASSSAGTGAYEQYF.

The chain links TRBV20-1 to TRBJ2-7; D not resolved. V was clipped by 0 bases and J by 6 bases, with 6 bases between them. Germline CDR1 is DFQATT and CDR2 is SNEGSKA (reference sequence). CDR3 size: 11 residues. CDR3 DNA: TGCAGTGCTAGAGAAGGCTGCGAGCAGTACTTC. This encodes CSAREGCEQYF.

The chain combines TRBV20-1 with TRBJ2-1; 9 nucleotides agree with TRBD2. Germline CDR1 reads DFQATT; CDR2 reads SNEGSKA (reference sequence). With V trimmed by 2 bases and J by 4 bases, 9 bases remained unmatched. The CDR3 has 16 amino acids. The CDR3 bases are TGCAGTGCTAGAAAGAGAGCGGGAGGACCTTACAATGAGCAGTTCTTC. This sequence encodes CSARKRAGGPYNEQFF.